The present entry profiles one T cell receptor (beta chain) with its context. Its binding antigen is unknown. No base-level quality is on record; no much larger clone is a single base apart. Looking up the germline V gene (reference sequence) yields CDR1 DFQATT and CDR2 SNEGSKA. The CDR3 numbers 16 residues from cysteine through phenylalanine. The kept DNA is CDR3 alone, 48 bases in frame from the first base. Trimming takes 3 bases off V and 4 bases off J; junction bases not matched to a gene: 11. The sample is drawn from a study of response to subunit inactivated influenza vaccine (dated by TCRdb to the late 2010s). The study in broad terms: Deep quantitative T cell receptor repertoire profiling was used in the study to track responses to a trivalent subunit inactivated influenza vaccine. On the study overall, not on this receptor specifically: It was suggested by the authors that each seasonal influenza vaccination may recruit only a limited number of new T cells.

The time point label, read with the paper, signifies: 45 to 50 days after influenza vaccine administration. The library was prepared using RT-PCR. Instrument used: Illumina HiSeq 2500. TCRdb redid the processing of the public reads, applying fastp at Q25 and MiXCR, and retained in-frame beta chains. Rows matching on CDR3 protein sequence are summarized as one entry with the most common DNA and genes. The sample contains hundreds of thousands of distinct CDR3 sequences, 10% to 15% of them found a single time. About 12% of the sample is held by the ten biggest clonotypes. The chain links TRBV20-1 with TRBJ2-3, and TRBD2 aligns with 9 junction nucleotides. The receptor's source is a man aged 45-65 years who received an inactivated influenza vaccine. Donor details come from another sample of the same person, matched by shared clones. The sample here was PBMCs from blood, taken around seven weeks after vaccination. This receptor has the CDR3 CSASFPGLAAPDTQYF. The bases read TGCAGTGCTAGTTTTCCGGGACTAGCAGCTCCAGATACGCAGTATTTT.